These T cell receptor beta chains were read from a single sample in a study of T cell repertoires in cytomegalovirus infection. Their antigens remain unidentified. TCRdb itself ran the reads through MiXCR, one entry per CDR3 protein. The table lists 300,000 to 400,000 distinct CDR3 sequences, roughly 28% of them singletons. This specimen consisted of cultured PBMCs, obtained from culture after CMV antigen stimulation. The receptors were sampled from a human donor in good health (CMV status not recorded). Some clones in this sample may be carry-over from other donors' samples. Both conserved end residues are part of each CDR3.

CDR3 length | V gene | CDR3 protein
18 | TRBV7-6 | CASSRPTSSGRVDNEQFF
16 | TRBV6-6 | CASSEGTATTRYGYTF
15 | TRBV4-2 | CASSQVGVPGVEQFF
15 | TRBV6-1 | CASSGLRRVASPLHF
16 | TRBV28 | CASRGGRGWSNQPQHF
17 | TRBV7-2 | CASSSAPLAGAVGELFF
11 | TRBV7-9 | CASSSGPEQFF
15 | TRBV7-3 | CASSLIPGGVETQYF
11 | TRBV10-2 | CASSESPEQYF
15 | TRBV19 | CASKRPGAYNSPLHF
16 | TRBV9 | CASSVSGPGMIDGYTF
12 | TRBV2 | CASSRSGETQYF
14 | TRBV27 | CASTPRGGTGELFF
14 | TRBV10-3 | CAIRRTSPPGEQFF
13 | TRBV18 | CASSEGVNYGYTF
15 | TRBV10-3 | CAISDGAGTNEKLFF
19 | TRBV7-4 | CASSLEWGARSRLNQPQHF
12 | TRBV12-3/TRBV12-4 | CASSMGIQPQHF
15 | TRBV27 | CASSLGLAGQNEQFF
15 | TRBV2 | CASRSGTGTKETQYF
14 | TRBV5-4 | CASSLDRGHGEQFF
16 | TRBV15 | CATSKRSGRAYNEQFF
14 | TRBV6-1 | CASSARVPSYEQYF
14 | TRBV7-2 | CASSLVHNYNEQFF
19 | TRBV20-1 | CSARSGSLERDVPGNTIYF
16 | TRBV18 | CASSPPGTDSNQPQHF
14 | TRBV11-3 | CASSLGRSTDTQYF
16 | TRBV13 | CASSLGQGEAKNIQYF
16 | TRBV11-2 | CASSPRGAGVAGELFF
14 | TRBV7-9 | CASSTTASTDTQYF
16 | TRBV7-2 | CASSLAEGTAGAEAFF
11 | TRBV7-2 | CASFGGMKQFF
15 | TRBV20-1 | CSASPPRGSSHEQYF
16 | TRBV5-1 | CASSLGQGGGSYEQYF
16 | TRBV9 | CASSVDVGAWDTEAFF
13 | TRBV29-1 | CSVEYDKNYGYTF
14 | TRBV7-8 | CASSSGQGFYEQYF
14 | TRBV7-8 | CASSEGRTNQPQHF
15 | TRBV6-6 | CASSPGPVGANEQFF
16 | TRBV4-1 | CASSQEPRGRGETQYF
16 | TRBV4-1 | CASSQDGIGPRYGYTF
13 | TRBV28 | CASSFRLEYGYTF
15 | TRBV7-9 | CASSWMGDVLPEAFF
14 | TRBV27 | CASSFRARNTEAFF
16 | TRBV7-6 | CASSLGGYRGTDTQYF
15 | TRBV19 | CASNAGTGYTGELFF
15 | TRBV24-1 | CATSGASLANNEQFF
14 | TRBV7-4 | CASSAVGRGETQYF
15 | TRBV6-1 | CASSLRTGLAEKLFF
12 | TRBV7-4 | CASSYTDYEQYF
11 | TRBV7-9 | CASSPITEAFF
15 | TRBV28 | CASSFPGQANYGYTF
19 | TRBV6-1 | CASSPGTGGAVWGNQPQHF
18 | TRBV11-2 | CASSLYPSKKLEATEAFF
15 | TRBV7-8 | CAGSLEKGFHYGYTF
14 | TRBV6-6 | CASRRGGLNYEQYF
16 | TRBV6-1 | CASSYDRGWNTGELFF
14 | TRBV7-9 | CASSLGTGVNEQFF
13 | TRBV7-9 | CASSFRGSEPQHF
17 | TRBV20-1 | CSATASAVLRWEEKLFF